Presented here are 2 T cell receptor beta chains from one specimen sequenced in a study of shared clonotypes between healthy human individuals. Using immunoSEQ multiplex PCR, the repertoire was profiled, and TCRdb retains in-frame clones only, with some absent. The data hold roughly 2.2 million clones, with more than 85% observed a single time. The specimen was naive CD4+ T cells from PBMCs. Subset noted: CD45RA+ positively selected. The receptor set was obtained from a man in his late teens or twenties in good health. Some clones in this sample may be carry-over from other donors' samples.

This clone has just one count. V is TRBV19 and J is TRBJ2-1, with a possible D match to TRBD1 (5 bases). The germline V and J ends were trimmed by 5 bases and 0 bases, with 14 bases remaining between them. The CDR3 totals 16 residues. Germline V gene data show CDR1 as LNHDA and CDR2 as SQIVND (reference sequence). The CDR3 loop is CASSLDSRSSYNEQFF. Written as DNA, the CDR3 is TGTGCCAGTAGTCTCGACAGCAGGAGCTCCTACAATGAGCAGTTCTTC. Full variable domain (rest looked up from reference TRBV19 and TRBJ2-1): DGGITQSPKYLFRKEGQNVTLSCEQNLNHDAMYWYRQDPGQGLRLIYYSQIVNDFQKGDIAEGYSVSREKKESFPLTVTSAQKNPTAFYLCASSLDSRSSYNEQFFGPGTRLTVL.

The CDR3 is CASKGWAGVNTEAFF. In nucleotides, the CDR3 is TGTGCCAGCAAGGGCTGGGCAGGGGTGAACACTGAAGCTTTCTTT. The V gene is TRBV6-5, the J gene TRBJ1-1; perhaps TRBD1 as D (6 bases). CDR1 MNHEY and CDR2 SVGAGI come from the germline V gene. The CDR3 has 15 residues. Trimming took off 7 bases at V and 0 bases at J, with 15 bases between the two ends.